The T cell receptor (beta chain) described here comes from a study of blood T cell repertoires in COVID-19. This clone was seen just once. Repertoires were generated with immunoSEQ multiplex PCR, while TCRdb's copy carries only in-frame clones and drops some. The table has about 300,000 clones, about 84% seen once. Trimming cost V 5 bases and J 7 bases; bases outside gene matches: 8. The CDR3 totals 14 residues. CDR1 and CDR2 from the germline V gene are MDHEN and SYDVKM. The TCR comes from a woman aged 45-65 years with acute or convalescent COVID-19. What was sequenced was peripheral blood. This chain links TRBV28 with TRBJ2-5; TRBD2 matches 9 bases. The CDR3: CASSDLAGPRTQYF. Written as DNA, the CDR3 is TGTGCCAGCAGTGATCTAGCGGGGCCACGGACCCAGTACTTC.